A single sample is the source of the 25 T cell receptor beta chains below, sequenced in a study of T-cell reconstitution after alpha-beta-depleted transplantation in children. Preparation of the TCRbeta library used unique molecular identifiers. TCRdb fed the PCR reads into MiXCR, producing one record per CDR3 protein. The sample lists about 310,000 distinct CDR3 sequences; 23% were seen once. Material: PBMCs, mostly from graft donor cells, obtained 180 days after TCRalphabeta/CD19-depleted stem cell transplant. These receptors all stem from a male patient younger than 18 who had a stem cell transplant for acute lymphoblastic leukemia, so the T cells may come from the graft donor.

This clonotype was seen more than once but under ten times. An end of the junction does not agree with germline; a read error may underlie this. The CDR3 protein is CASRLVGRANYGYTF. The CDR3 DNA follows: TGTGCCAGCAGATTGGTTGGACGGGCTAACTATGGCTACACCTTC. The J gene is TRBJ1-2, the V gene TRBV5-6; no clear D gene. The CDR3 loop spans 15 amino acids. Germline CDR1 SGHDT, CDR2 YYEEEE.

This chain joins TRBV5-1 and TRBJ2-7, with D possibly matching TRBD2 (6 bases). Trimming left V 1 base short and J 5 bases short, with 16 bases between. CDR1 is SGHRS and CDR2 is YFSETQ in the germline V gene. The CDR3 length is 15 residues. CDR3 nucleotide sequence: TGCGCCAGCAGCTTGTGGAGGGGAGTAGGACACGAGCAGTACTTC. This sequence encodes CASSLWRGVGHEQYF.

In its sample, this clonotype was seen once. The rearrangement uses TRBV3-1 and TRBJ1-4; D remains ambiguous. The CDR3 covers 13 residues. V dropped 0 bases and J dropped 10 bases, with 9 bases sitting between them. Per the germline V gene, CDR1 is LGHDT and CDR2 is YNNKEL (reference sequence). The CDR3, as DNA: TGTGCCAGCAGCCAAGATCGAGGGAGAAAACTGTTTTTT. Its protein product is CASSQDRGRKLFF.

V usage is TRBV5-4 and J usage is TRBJ1-2; D possibly corresponds to TRBD1 (5 bases). Germline CDR1 SGHNT, CDR2 YYREEE (reference sequence). The CDR3 has 21 residues. Trimming took 3 bases from V and 3 from J, leaving 33 bases between them. The CDR3 DNA follows: TGTGCCAGCAGCTCCTTGGTGGGACGCCCATCGTCAGCTACGCAGGACTATGGCTACACCTTC. Protein: CASSSLVGRPSSATQDYGYTF.

This clonotype was seen repeatedly, ten times or more. V is TRBV12-3 or TRBV12-4 and J is TRBJ2-7; D is perhaps TRBD2 (5 bases). The CDR3 totals 15 residues. The ends were cut back, 3 bases at V and 4 bases at J, with 16 bases in the middle. As DNA, the CDR3 is TGTGCCAGCAGTTTCGGACTTCCGAGCTTTTACGAGCAGTACTTC. Amino acid sequence: CASSFGLPSFYEQYF.

V gene TRBV14 combines with J gene TRBJ2-5, with TRBD1 matching over 7 bases. The length of the CDR3 is 14 residues. Germline V gives CDR1 SGHDN, CDR2 FVKESK. V gave up 4 bases and J gave up 2 bases; unmatched junction bases: 4. The DNA of the CDR3 is TGTGCCAGCAGCCGCCCGACAGGGCAAGAGACCCAGTACTTC. Amino acids: CASSRPTGQETQYF.

This clonotype has only a few counts. The chain uses TRBV20-1 and TRBJ2-7; D uncertain. This CDR3 comprises 12 residues. Germline V lookup: CDR1 DFQATT, CDR2 SNEGSKA (reference sequence). The V end was cut by 3 bases, the J end by 3 bases, with 9 bases between. The CDR3 loop reads CSASRYLYEQYF. The CDR3 region has the DNA TGCAGTGCTAGTCGTTACCTCTACGAGCAGTACTTC.

The rearrangement links TRBV15 to TRBJ2-7, with D possibly TRBD1 on 5 matching bases. This CDR3 has 16 residues. Germline values: CDR1 LNHNV, CDR2 YYDKDF (reference sequence). The V gene lost 1 base and the J gene lost 3 bases, with 16 bases spanning the gap. The CDR3 DNA is TGTGCCACCAGCAGAGGAGTCGACAGCTTATACTACGAGCAGTACTTC. This codes for CATSRGVDSLYYEQYF.

The rearrangement uses TRBV7-9 and TRBJ2-3; possibly TRBD1 for D (5 bases). Per germline, CDR1 SEHNR and CDR2 FQNEAQ (reference sequence). Trimming took 3 bases from V and 5 from J, leaving 12 bases between them. CDR3 length equals 14 residues. CDR3 DNA: TGTGCCAGCAGCTTTCAGGGTGTGGGAGATACGCAGTATTTT. Protein product: CASSFQGVGDTQYF.

In its sample, this clonotype was seen a few times. The rearrangement joins TRBV29-1 to TRBJ1-4, with a possible D match to TRBD1 (5 bases). Trimming removed 7 bases from V and 11 bases from J, with 20 bases in between. This CDR3 spans 13 amino acids. CDR1 and CDR2 from the germline V gene are SQVTM and ANQGSEA. The CDR3 here is CSGSWAERGKLFF. In DNA, the CDR3 is TGCAGCGGCTCATGGGCCGAAAGGGGCAAACTGTTTTTT.

The chain is built from TRBV20-1 and TRBJ1-2; 7 bases agree with TRBD1. The CDR3 spans 15 residues. After removal of 4 bases from V and 4 bases from J, the junction contained 12 bases not matched to a gene. CDR1 DFQATT and CDR2 SNEGSKA come from the germline V gene (reference sequence). CDR3 loop: CSAKKRGDSPYGYTF. Written as DNA, the CDR3 is TGCAGTGCTAAAAAAAGGGGGGACAGCCCCTATGGCTACACCTTC.

This clonotype occurred a few times. CDR3 DNA sequence: TGTGCCAGCGGCTTTGGGGAAGAGACCCAGTACTTC. It encodes CASGFGEETQYF. V usage is TRBV12-3 or TRBV12-4 and J usage is TRBJ2-5; D is undetermined. CDR3 size: 12 residues. V gave up 8 bases and J gave up 3 bases, with 10 bases separating them.

This clonotype has just a few counts. The chain recombines TRBV7-9 with TRBJ1-1, with a possible D match to TRBD1 (5 bases). The V end was cut by 2 bases, the J end by 5 bases, with 12 bases between. The CDR3 extends over 14 amino acids. Germline-derived CDR1 and CDR2 are SEHNR and FQNEAQ (reference sequence). The CDR3 DNA follows: TGTGCCAGCAGCTTAAAGGCAGGGTGGACTGAAGCTTTCTTT. Translated, it gives CASSLKAGWTEAFF.

The chain is built from TRBV10-3 and TRBJ1-1, with 8 positions matching TRBD1. Germline-derived CDR1 and CDR2 are ENHRY and SYGVKD. This CDR3 region has 17 residues. With 4 bases clipped from V and 0 bases from J, the junction kept 10 bases outside the gene matches. CDR3 protein: CAISGTTGAKLNTEAFF. In DNA form, the CDR3 reads TGTGCCATCAGTGGGACGACAGGGGCCAAATTGAACACTGAAGCTTTCTTT.

The chain links TRBV5-1 to TRBJ2-5; 8 bases line up with TRBD1. Germline CDR1 reads SGHRS; CDR2 reads YFSETQ. The CDR3 spans 16 residues. V shed 4 bases and J 5 bases; nucleotides not matched to a gene: 13. The chain's CDR3 is CASSPFRTGIVETQYF. The CDR3 DNA sequence: TGCGCCAGCAGCCCATTTAGGACAGGGATAGTGGAGACCCAGTACTTC. Full variable domain (rest looked up from reference TRBV5-1 and TRBJ2-5): KAGVTQTPRYLIKTRGQQVTLSCSPISGHRSVSWYQQTPGQGLQFLFEYFSETQRNKGNFPGRFSGRQFSNSRSEMNVSTLELGDSALYLCASSPFRTGIVETQYFGPGTRLLVL.

This rearrangement joins TRBV12-3 or TRBV12-4 to TRBJ1-1; TRBD1 matches 10 bases. After removal of 5 bases from V and 10 bases from J, the junction contained 16 bases not matched to a gene. The CDR3 totals 16 residues. CDR3 sequence: CASSPTRDRGVSAAFF. CDR3 nucleotides: TGTGCCAGCAGTCCTACCCGGGACAGGGGCGTTTCGGCAGCTTTCTTT.

The chain joins TRBV18 to TRBJ1-4; 7 bases match TRBD1. Germline assignment: CDR1 KGHSH and CDR2 LQKENI. V was pared by 3 bases and J by 8 bases, with 9 bases of the junction left unmatched. The CDR3 loop spans 15 amino acids. CDR3 sequence reads: CASSPRQGSREKLFF. DNA of the CDR3: TGTGCCAGCTCACCGAGACAGGGTTCCCGGGAAAAACTGTTTTTT.

The V call is TRBV5-6, the J call TRBJ1-2; D perhaps matches TRBD1 (6 bases). The CDR3 sequence is 17 residues long. The germline V and J ends were trimmed by 0 bases and 3 bases, with 18 bases remaining between them. CDR1 and CDR2 (germline): SGHDT, YYEEEE. Here the CDR3 reads CASSLGEMGGADYGYTF. The DNA for the CDR3 is TGTGCCAGCAGCTTGGGCGAAATGGGGGGCGCTGACTATGGCTACACCTTC.

The chain uses TRBV10-3 and TRBJ2-7; D is perhaps TRBD1 (6 bases). The ends were cut back, 1 base at V and 6 bases at J, with 16 bases in the middle. This CDR3 is built from 15 residues. CDR1 is ENHRY, CDR2 SYGVKD, per germline. The CDR3 sequence is CAISEYGQQNSEQYF. In nucleotides, the CDR3 is TGTGCCATCAGTGAGTATGGACAGCAGAACTCCGAGCAGTACTTC.

The CDR3, as DNA: TGTGCCAGCAGCGAGACTAGCGGGAGCCCCTCGGGGCAGTTCTTC. This encodes CASSETSGSPSGQFF. The J gene is TRBJ2-1, the V gene TRBV7-6; 12 bases are shared with TRBD2. This CDR3 region has 15 residues. The trim removed 5 bases at V and 12 bases at J, leaving 11 bases unmatched. CDR1 is SGHVS and CDR2 is FNYEAQ in the germline V gene. Combining the CDR3 with reference TRBV7-6 and TRBJ2-1 gives the whole variable domain GAGVSQSPRYKVTKRGQDVALRCDPISGHVSLYWYRQALGQGPEFLTYFNYEAQQDKSGLPNDRFSAERPEGSISTLTIQRTEQRDSAMYRCASSETSGSPSGQFFGPGTRLTVL.

The chain combines TRBV5-1 with TRBJ2-5; a possible D gene is TRBD2 (5 bases). This CDR3 comprises 16 residues. Trimming stripped 0 bases from V and 0 bases from J, with 12 bases between. CDR1 and CDR2 from the germline V gene are SGHRS and YFSETQ. CDR3 region: CASSLARASYQETQYF. The CDR3 nucleotides read TGCGCCAGCAGCTTGGCGAGGGCTTCGTACCAAGAGACCCAGTACTTC.

The sample holds a few counts of this clonotype. The rearrangement uses TRBV13 and TRBJ2-5, with unresolved D. Trimming cost V 1 base and J 9 bases, with 18 bases left between them. CDR1 is PRHDT, CDR2 FYEKMQ, per germline (reference sequence). The CDR3 contains 15 residues. The CDR3 DNA sequence: TGTGCCAGCAGCTTAGAGGTTTCGCCTTCCTCGGCCCAGTACTTC. This codes for CASSLEVSPSSAQYF.

This chain joins TRBV28 and TRBJ2-7; D is perhaps TRBD2 (5 bases). V lost 4 bases to trimming and J lost 1 base, with 17 bases between them. The CDR3 contains 16 residues. CDR1 is MDHEN and CDR2 is SYDVKM in the germline V gene. Written as DNA, the CDR3 is TGTGCCAGCAGTTGGGCCGAGGGCCTTCCTTCCTACGAGCAGTACTTC. Protein sequence: CASSWAEGLPSYEQYF.

This clonotype was seen only a few times. V usage is TRBV7-9 and J usage is TRBJ1-2; 7 bases fit TRBD1. CDR1 SEHNR and CDR2 FQNEAQ come from the germline V gene (reference sequence). The CDR3 has 15 amino acids. V shed 0 bases and J 2 bases; nucleotides not matched to a gene: 3. The DNA of the CDR3 is TGTGCCAGCAGCTTAGCCTCGACAGGGAACTATGGCTACACCTTC. This encodes CASSLASTGNYGYTF.

This sequence joins TRBV5-1 and TRBJ1-1, with D possibly being TRBD1 (6 bases). CDR1 SGHRS and CDR2 YFSETQ come from the germline V gene. V gave up 3 bases and J gave up 6 bases, with 15 bases separating them. The CDR3 runs 14 residues. Written as DNA, the CDR3 is TGCGCCAGCAGCTCAAGTCAGGGGAGGGCTGAAGCTTTCTTT. Its translation is CASSSSQGRAEAFF. Full variable domain (rest looked up from reference TRBV5-1 and TRBJ1-1): KAGVTQTPRYLIKTRGQQVTLSCSPISGHRSVSWYQQTPGQGLQFLFEYFSETQRNKGNFPGRFSGRQFSNSRSEMNVSTLELGDSALYLCASSSSQGRAEAFFGQGTRLTVV.